Below, 27 T cell receptor beta chains from the same sample are listed, as sequenced in a study of CD8 T cells in Susac syndrome. Random hexamers were used to reverse transcribe 0.5 to 1 ug of RNA. MiXCR, applied by TCRdb to the immunoSEQ multiplex PCR reads, yields one record per CDR3 protein. The data hold 100,000 to 150,000 distinct CDR3 sequences, with about 92% observed a single time. Sequenced: CD4+ T cells from PBMCs. Receptor source: a human donor with multiple sclerosis.

The chain couples TRBV21-1 to TRBJ1-5; TRBD1 was called by the table and not checked on the DNA. TRBV21-1 is a listed pseudogene. The CDR3 runs to 15 residues. CDR3 amino acids: CASSMGQGSNQPQHF. The CDR3 DNA sequence: TGTGCCAGCAGCATGGGACAGGGTAGCAATCAGCCCCAGCATTTT.

This clonotype was seen just once. The J gene is TRBJ1-3, the V gene TRBV6-1; D remains ambiguous. The CDR3 is made up of 11 amino acids. Germline V CDR1 and CDR2: MNHNS, SASEGT. Trimming stripped 5 bases from V and 9 bases from J, with 8 bases between. CDR3 in DNA: TGTGCCAGCAGTTACGGTCGCACCATATATTTT. It yields the protein CASSYGRTIYF.

V and J are TRBV7-9 and TRBJ2-1, with D tentatively TRBD2 (5 bases). Germline V CDR1 and CDR2: SEHNR, FQNEAQ (reference sequence). V was pared by 0 bases and J by 5 bases, with 20 bases between. The length of the CDR3 is 18 residues. Here the CDR3 DNA reads TGTGCCAGCAGCTTAGCGCCCGACTCTCAGATCGGGAACAATGAGCAGTTCTTC. Its protein is CASSLAPDSQIGNNEQFF.

This chain connects TRBV12-3 or TRBV12-4 to TRBJ1-1; D remains unclear. This CDR3 spans 13 amino acids. Trimming left V 5 bases short and J 6 bases short, with 13 bases between. The CDR3 region has the DNA TGTGCCAGCAGTGTCACCCCCGGTTCTGAAGCTTTCTTT. Amino acids: CASSVTPGSEAFF.

The chain is built from TRBV5-1 and TRBJ2-7; D might be TRBD1 (6 bases). The germline CDR1 and CDR2 sequences are SGHRS and YFSETQ. V lost 5 bases to trimming and J lost 7 bases, with 22 bases between them. This CDR3 has 15 residues. The CDR3 loop is CASSSYSDSTGEQYF. CDR3 sequence (DNA): TGCGCCAGCAGTTCGTATTCGGACAGTACGGGGGAGCAGTACTTC.

The chain links TRBV29-1 to TRBJ2-7; 11 bases align to TRBD2. The germline V gene has CDR1 SQVTM and CDR2 ANQGSEA. V dropped 6 bases and J dropped 1; count of bases not matched to a gene: 23. This CDR3 has 20 residues. The CDR3 reads CSVQLDLSGGGTPTSYEQYF. For the CDR3, the DNA is TGCAGCGTCCAATTGGATCTTAGCGGGGGGGGTACCCCTACGTCCTACGAGCAGTACTTC.

The chain employs TRBV4-2 and TRBJ1-2; the D gene is possibly TRBD1 (5 bases). The V end was cut by 1 base, the J end by 2 bases, with 14 bases between. Germline-derived CDR1 and CDR2 are LGHNA and YNFKEQ. The CDR3 spans 16 residues. CDR3 region: CASSQVAQGGNYGYTF. CDR3 DNA: TGTGCCAGCAGCCAAGTTGCGCAGGGAGGGAACTATGGCTACACCTTC.

The chain is built from TRBV14 and TRBJ1-2; D is undetermined. In germline, CDR1 is SGHDN, CDR2 FVKESK. The ends were cut back, 1 base at V and 3 bases at J, with 9 bases in the middle. This CDR3 is built from 14 residues. CDR3 DNA sequence: TGTGCCAGCAGCCAAGTCAGCTCGGACTATGGCTACACCTTC. It encodes CASSQVSSDYGYTF.

This clonotype was picked up a small number of times. V and J are TRBV29-1 and TRBJ2-7, with 12 bases matching TRBD1. Per germline, CDR1 SQVTM and CDR2 ANQGSEA. This CDR3 comprises 15 residues. The V gene end was trimmed by 6 bases and the J gene end by 5 bases; junction bases not matched to a gene: 11. This CDR3 is CSVLTGTGGLDEQYF. The CDR3 region has the DNA TGCAGCGTCCTGACCGGGACAGGGGGCTTGGACGAGCAGTACTTC.

This chain joins TRBV30 and TRBJ2-7, with D uncertain. Per germline, CDR1 GTSNPN and CDR2 SVGIG (reference sequence). V lost 2 bases and J 6 bases, leaving 14 bases between the germline ends. This CDR3 is built from 13 residues. The CDR3 bases are TGTGCCTGGAGTCTCTCCCTTAGCCGCGAGCAGTACTTC. It yields the protein CAWSLSLSREQYF. The full variable domain, with the rest looked up from reference TRBV30 and TRBJ2-7, is SQTIHQWPATLVQPVGSPLSLECTVEGTSNPNLYWYRQAAGRGLQLLFYSVGIGQISSEVPQNLSASRPQDRQFILSSKKLLLSDSGFYLCAWSLSLSREQYFGPGTRLTVT.

The V gene is TRBV20-1, the J gene TRBJ2-2; 11 nucleotides match TRBD2. This CDR3 region has 14 residues. V trimming: 2 bases; J trimming: 5 bases; junction bases outside the gene matches: 1. Germline V gives CDR1 DFQATT, CDR2 SNEGSKA (reference sequence). CDR3 DNA sequence: TGCAGTGCTAGACTAGCGGGGGGAACCGGGGAGCTGTTTTTT. This gives the protein CSARLAGGTGELFF.

This clonotype was found a few times. Germline and junction disagree at one end, which may indicate a read error. This sequence joins TRBV30 and TRBJ1-6; 7 positions match TRBD1. The CDR3 totals 14 residues. Germline V CDR1 and CDR2: GTSNPN, SVGIG (reference sequence). CDR3 bases: TGTGCCTGGAGTGTTGGGACAGCTAATTCCCCCCTCCACTTT. Translating gives CAWSVGTANSPLHF.

The rearrangement joins TRBV19 to TRBJ2-6; D is perhaps TRBD1 (6 bases). Germline loops: CDR1 LNHDA, CDR2 SQIVND (reference sequence). This CDR3 spans 15 amino acids. Trimming left V 8 bases short and J 0 bases short, with 11 bases between. The chain's CDR3 is CASQGLGSGANVLTF. The CDR3 nucleotides are TGTGCCAGTCAGGGGTTGGGCTCTGGGGCCAACGTCCTGACTTTC.

The chain recombines TRBV27 with TRBJ1-4; D unclear. Per germline, CDR1 MNHEY and CDR2 SMNVEV (reference sequence). The CDR3 extends over 15 amino acids. With 7 bases removed from V and 3 bases from J, the gap between germline ends came to 15 bases. CDR3 in amino acids: CASKTAVSSNEKLFF. In DNA, the CDR3 is TGTGCCAGCAAGACGGCGGTGAGCTCTAATGAAAAACTGTTTTTT.

On this clonotype itself: At one end, the junction sequence differs from germline, possibly due to a read error. The gene calls are TRBV20-1 and TRBJ1-2; weak D call: TRBD1 (6 bases). This CDR3 comprises 15 residues. Germline V gives CDR1 DFQATT, CDR2 SNEGSKA (reference sequence). CDR3 nucleotides: TGCAGTGCCACCTTGTCGGGACACACTAACTATGGCTACGCCTTC. The encoded protein is CSATLSGHTNYGYAF.

The V and J genes are TRBV6-1 and TRBJ2-1; D is possibly TRBD2 (6 bases). The CDR3 spans 15 residues. Germline-derived CDR1 and CDR2 are MNHNS and SASEGT. V shed 8 bases and J shed 0 bases, with 14 bases lying between them. CDR3 in DNA: TGTGCCAGCGGACCCGGGAGTAGCTCCTACAATGAGCAGTTCTTC. It yields the protein CASGPGSSSYNEQFF.

The chain has TRBV5-1 and TRBJ2-5; D possibly corresponds to TRBD1 (6 bases). Germline V gene lookup returns CDR1 SGHRS and CDR2 YFSETQ. The ends were cut back, 4 bases at V and 2 bases at J, with 12 bases in the middle. This CDR3 comprises 14 residues. CDR3 nucleotides: TGCGCCAGCAGCCCCGGGACACCTCAAGAGACCCAGTACTTC. This encodes CASSPGTPQETQYF.

The chain employs TRBV28 and TRBJ2-6; 8 bases map to TRBD2. V was pared by 3 bases and J by 4 bases, with 8 bases of the junction left unmatched. Germline values: CDR1 MDHEN, CDR2 SYDVKM. CDR3 length: 17 amino acids. The CDR3: CASSFSGTPLGANVLTF. The DNA for the CDR3 is TGTGCCAGCAGTTTTAGCGGGACCCCTCTAGGGGCCAACGTCCTGACTTTC.

The rearrangement links TRBV6-1 to TRBJ1-5, with TRBD1 identical over 8 bases. This CDR3 has 15 amino acids. V lost 6 bases and J lost 3; bases outside the gene matches: 7. The germline V gene has CDR1 MNHNS and CDR2 SASEGT. This chain's CDR3 is CASRLQGADNQPQHF. CDR3 nucleotide sequence: TGTGCCAGCAGGCTGCAGGGGGCTGACAATCAGCCCCAGCATTTT.

V gene TRBV6-5 combines with J gene TRBJ1-1; possibly TRBD1 for D (6 bases). This CDR3 contains 14 residues. Trimming cost V 2 bases and J 6 bases, with 13 bases left between them. Germline V gene lookup returns CDR1 MNHEY and CDR2 SVGAGI. CDR3 residues: CASSYQGYRAEAFF. Here the CDR3 DNA reads TGTGCCAGCAGTTACCAGGGGTACAGGGCTGAAGCTTTCTTT.

The rearrangement uses TRBV20-1 and TRBJ1-2; 9 bases align to TRBD1. Trimming at V came to 5 bases and at J to 6 bases, leaving 10 bases not matched to a gene. The CDR3 runs to 14 residues. Germline values: CDR1 DFQATT, CDR2 SNEGSKA (reference sequence). The CDR3 spells CSAGPGTGINGYTF. The CDR3, as DNA: TGCAGTGCTGGTCCCGGGACAGGGATTAATGGCTACACCTTC.

The CDR3 loop is CACGTTQPQHF. The DNA of the CDR3 is TGTGCCTGCGGGACTACTCAGCCCCAGCATTTT. The chain links TRBV19 to TRBJ1-5, with D possibly TRBD1 on 5 matching bases. V was clipped by 11 bases and J by 6 bases, with 11 bases between them. This CDR3 has 11 amino acids. Per germline, CDR1 LNHDA and CDR2 SQIVND (reference sequence). Using reference TRBV19 and TRBJ1-5 for the parts outside the CDR3, the full variable domain is DGGITQSPKYLFRKEGQNVTLSCEQNLNHDAMYWYRQDPGQGLRLIYYSQIVNDFQKGDIAEGYSVSREKKESFPLTVTSAQKNPTAFYLCACGTTQPQHFGDGTRLSIL.

The chain uses TRBV29-1 and TRBJ2-1, with 16 bases matching TRBD2. The CDR3 covers 14 residues. Per germline, CDR1 SQVTM and CDR2 ANQGSEA. V trimming: 7 bases; J trimming: 8 bases; junction bases outside the gene matches: 5. In DNA, the CDR3 is TGCAGCGCCGGGACTAGCGGGGGGGCATATGAGCAGTTCTTC. Encoded protein: CSAGTSGGAYEQFF.

In this sample, this clonotype turned up a few times. The chain joins TRBV18 to TRBJ1-5, with D uncertain. Trimming removed 1 base at V and 4 bases at J, with 5 bases between. CDR1 is KGHSH and CDR2 is LQKENI in the germline V gene. CDR3 length: 13 residues. CDR3 in DNA: TGTGCCAGCTCACCACAGACTAATCAGCCCCAGCATTTT. As protein: CASSPQTNQPQHF.

The V and J genes are TRBV28 and TRBJ2-6; TRBD1 or TRBD2 may be the D gene (5 bases each). Germline loops: CDR1 MDHEN, CDR2 SYDVKM. This CDR3 contains 16 residues. V was cut by 8 bases and J by 0 bases, with 14 bases left in between. The CDR3 is CASLDRDYSGANVLTF. In nucleotides, the CDR3 is TGTGCCAGCCTTGACAGAGACTACTCTGGGGCCAACGTCCTGACTTTC.

J is TRBJ2-3 and V is TRBV5-1, with 14 bases aligning to TRBD2. The germline CDR1 and CDR2 sequences are SGHRS and YFSETQ. This CDR3 comprises 15 residues. Trimming at V came to 0 bases and at J to 12 bases, leaving 6 bases not matched to a gene. The CDR3 DNA follows: TGCGCCAGCAGCTTGGATAGACTAGCGGGGGGGCCCCAGTATTTT. It translates to CASSLDRLAGGPQYF.

The chain recombines TRBV6-1 with TRBJ1-5; tentative D call: TRBD1 (6 bases). V lost 8 bases to trimming and J lost 2 bases, with 19 bases between them. The CDR3 length is 16 residues. Per germline, CDR1 MNHNS and CDR2 SASEGT. The CDR3 nucleotides are TGTGCCAGCCGGGGACAAAGGGGTGGAGGCAATCAGCCCCAGCATTTT. This translates into CASRGQRGGGNQPQHF.